The clone carrying this T cell receptor beta chain was seen many times. The antigen remains undetermined. Germline CDR1 and CDR2: MNHEY and SVGAGI. Trimming pared 5 bases from V and 2 bases from J, leaving 13 bases between. The CDR3 consists of 16 residues. TCR beta cDNA libraries included unique molecular identifiers. TCRdb reanalysed the PCR reads using MiXCR and keeps one entry per CDR3 protein. The sample lists approximately 150,000 distinct CDR3 sequences, approximately 30% occurring once. This entry belongs to a study of post-analysis software for immune sequencing data. Broader study findings: Five TRBV segments (TRBV5-6, TRBV5-1 and TRBV20-1 among them) occurred more frequently in patients than in controls.

The material sequenced was blood. The chain combines TRBV6-5 with TRBJ1-6; TRBD1 might be the D (5 bases). The source is a girl aged 10-17 years with multiple sclerosis. CDR3 residues: CASSLGGAAYNSPLHF. The DNA for the CDR3 is TGTGCCAGCAGTCTCGGCGGGGCTGCCTATAATTCACCCCTCCACTTT.